The rows below give T cell receptor beta chains drawn from one sample of a study of blood T cell repertoires in COVID-19. Some clones are missing from TCRdb's copy, which holds only in-frame ones; the method was immunoSEQ multiplex PCR. This table holds about 98,000 clones, roughly 87% found once. Sequencing was carried out using peripheral blood. The receptor set was obtained from a man older than 75 with acute or convalescent COVID-19. The CDR3 runs from the conserved cysteine through the conserved F or W. A D gene is named only where the DNA matches it firmly. Clone size is not always given. Where it is, it says once, few, many or a class for expanded clones.

DNA: TGCGCCAGCAGCTTATCGTGGGGCCCTCAAGAGACCCAGTACTTC; CDR3: CASSLSWGPQETQYF; D: -; J: TRBJ2-5; V: TRBV5-1; size: -
DNA: TGCGCCAGCAGCCCCCGGTTTCAGGGTTCAGACGAGCAGTACTTC; CDR3: CASSPRFQGSDEQYF; D: -; J: TRBJ2-7; V: TRBV4-3; size: -
DNA: TGTGCCAGCCGGCCATTGGGGGCCTATGGCTACACCTTC; CDR3: CASRPLGAYGYTF; D: -; J: TRBJ1-2; V: TRBV19; size: few
DNA: TGTGCCAGCGGTCCTGGGGCCGTCGAAAAACTGTTTTTT; CDR3: CASGPGAVEKLFF; D: -; J: TRBJ1-4; V: TRBV28; size: -
DNA: TGCGCCAGCAGCTCCAGCGGACCCTCCTACAATGAGCAGTTCTTC; CDR3: CASSSSGPSYNEQFF; D: -; J: TRBJ2-1; V: TRBV4-3; size: -
DNA: TGTGCCAGCTCACCACCGGGAGGAACGAACACCGGGGAGCTGTTTTTT; CDR3: CASSPPGGTNTGELFF; D: -; J: TRBJ2-2; V: TRBV18; size: -
DNA: TGTGCCAGCAGCGCGGGACTAGCGGGAGACCTTTCCTACGAGCAGTACTTC; CDR3: CASSAGLAGDLSYEQYF; D: TRBD2; J: TRBJ2-7; V: TRBV9; size: -
DNA: TGTGCCAGCAGTTACCACATCTCCGGGGAGCTGTTTTTT; CDR3: CASSYHISGELFF; D: -; J: TRBJ2-2; V: TRBV6-2/TRBV6-3; size: -
DNA: TGCGCCAGCAGCCCCCCGGGTAGGACAGAAAAACTGTTTTTT; CDR3: CASSPPGRTEKLFF; D: -; J: TRBJ1-4; V: TRBV5-1; size: -
DNA: TGTGCCAGCAGTTCGTCGTCAGGGGGCGTGGGTTCCTACAATGAGCAGTTCTTC; CDR3: CASSSSSGGVGSYNEQFF; D: TRBD1; J: TRBJ2-1; V: TRBV27; size: -
DNA: TGTGCCAGCAGCCTAGACGTAGCGGCCGACACCGGGGAGCTGTTTTTT; CDR3: CASSLDVAADTGELFF; D: -; J: TRBJ2-2; V: TRBV9; size: -
DNA: TGTGCCAGCAGCTTAGCGTCCCGGCAGACTGAAGCTTTCTTT; CDR3: CASSLASRQTEAFF; D: -; J: TRBJ1-1; V: TRBV5-8; size: -
DNA: TGTGCCAGCAGTTCCCTCCCGATTTACCAGACCTACGAGCAGTACTTC; CDR3: CASSSLPIYQTYEQYF; D: -; J: TRBJ2-7; V: TRBV27; size: -
DNA: TGTGCTAGTGGTTACAGGGGTAAAGATACGCAGTATTTT; CDR3: CASGYRGKDTQYF; D: TRBD1; J: TRBJ2-3; V: TRBV12-5; size: -
DNA: TGTGCCAGCAGCTTGGTACTAGCGGACCCCACAGATACGCAGTATTTT; CDR3: CASSLVLADPTDTQYF; D: TRBD2; J: TRBJ2-3; V: TRBV5-4; size: -
DNA: TGTGCCAGCAGTTACTCAGCCGGGTTGAGTTCACCCCTCCACTTT; CDR3: CASSYSAGLSSPLHF; D: -; J: TRBJ1-6; V: TRBV6-6; size: -
DNA: TGTGCCAGCAGCGCGGCCGGGACAGGGGCGTATGAGCAGTTCTTC; CDR3: CASSAAGTGAYEQFF; D: TRBD1; J: TRBJ2-1; V: TRBV11-3; size: -
DNA: TGTGCCAGCAAGGGGGGGACCCCCACAGATACGCAGTATTTT; CDR3: CASKGGTPTDTQYF; D: -; J: TRBJ2-3; V: TRBV27; size: -
DNA: TGTGCCAGCAGCTCGGTACGACAAGCCTATGGCTACACCTTC; CDR3: CASSSVRQAYGYTF; D: -; J: TRBJ1-2; V: TRBV5-6; size: -
DNA: TGTGCCAGCAACGCGGGGAGGATGGCAGATACGCAGTATTTT; CDR3: CASNAGRMADTQYF; D: -; J: TRBJ2-3; V: TRBV14; size: -
DNA: TGTGCCACGTTGGGACAGGGCATAACTGAAGCTTTCTTT; CDR3: CATLGQGITEAFF; D: TRBD1; J: TRBJ1-1; V: TRBV19; size: -
DNA: TGTGCCAGCAGCGTTCGGACTAGCGGGAGGGATGAGCAGTTCTTC; CDR3: CASSVRTSGRDEQFF; D: TRBD2; J: TRBJ2-1; V: TRBV9; size: once
DNA: TGTGCCAGCAGCTTCCCGGGCGGGCACAGGGAGCTGTTTTTT; CDR3: CASSFPGGHRELFF; D: -; J: TRBJ2-2; V: TRBV7-2; size: -
DNA: TGTGCCACCAGCAGAGATCGGGGGGCCAATGAAAAACTGTTTTTT; CDR3: CATSRDRGANEKLFF; D: -; J: TRBJ1-4; V: TRBV15; size: -
DNA: TGTGCCAGCCTTTCCTGGGAGGTTGAAAAACTGTTTTTT; CDR3: CASLSWEVEKLFF; D: -; J: TRBJ1-4; V: TRBV28; size: -